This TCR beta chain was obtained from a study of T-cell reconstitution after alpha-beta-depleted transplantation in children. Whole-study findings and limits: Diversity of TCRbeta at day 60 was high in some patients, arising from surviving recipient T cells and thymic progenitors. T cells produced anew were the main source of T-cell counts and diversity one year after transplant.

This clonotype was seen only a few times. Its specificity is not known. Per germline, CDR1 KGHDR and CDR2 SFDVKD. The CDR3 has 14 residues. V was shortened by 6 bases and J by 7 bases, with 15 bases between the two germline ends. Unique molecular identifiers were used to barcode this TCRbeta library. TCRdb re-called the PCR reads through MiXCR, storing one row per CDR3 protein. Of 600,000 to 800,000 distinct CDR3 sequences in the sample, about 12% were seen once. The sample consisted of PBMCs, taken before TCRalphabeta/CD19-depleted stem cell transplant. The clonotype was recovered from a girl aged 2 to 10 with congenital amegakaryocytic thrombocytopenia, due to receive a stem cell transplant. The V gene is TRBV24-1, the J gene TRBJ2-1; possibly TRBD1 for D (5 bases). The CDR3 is CATSMGQGDNEQFF. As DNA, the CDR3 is TGTGCCACCAGTATGGGCCAGGGTGATAATGAGCAGTTCTTC.